The 18 T cell receptor beta chains presented below share a single source sample, sequenced in a study of immune heterogeneity within non-small cell lung tumors. For each sample, template was around 600 ng of bulk tumor genomic DNA. Several biopsies were collected from each primary tumor during surgery. They were spaced as far apart as possible within the tumor mass. Each patient presented with untreated, newly diagnosed non-small cell lung cancer and received curative surgery. With 32 V and 13 J primers, multiplex PCR amplified the TCR beta CDR3. TCRdb re-analysed the multiplex PCR reads in MiXCR, keeping a single row per CDR3 protein. Of about 6,000 distinct CDR3 sequences in the sample, roughly a fifth were seen once. The sequencing input was lung tumor tissue. These receptors all stem from a man in his sixties with non-small cell lung cancer.

This clonotype appeared a few times. A much more abundant neighbour one base away suggests this may be a read error. This chain links TRBV30 with TRBJ2-7, with D tentatively TRBD2 (6 bases). CDR1 is GTSNPN, CDR2 SVGIG, per germline (reference sequence). The V gene lost 3 bases and the J gene lost 3 bases, with 21 bases spanning the gap. This CDR3 has 16 residues. CDR3 nucleotides: TGTGCCTGGAGAAACCCTCTGGCGGGATCACGCTACGAGCAGTACTTC. Its protein is CAWRNPLAGSRYEQYF.

This clonotype is labeled as medium-sized (0.01 to 0.1%). The chain employs TRBV5-4 and TRBJ2-7; the match to TRBD1 covers 10 bases. The CDR3 contains 16 residues. J lost 3 bases, V lost 1 base, and 7 bases had no gene match. The germline gives CDR1 SGHNT, CDR2 YYREEE (reference sequence). The CDR3 nucleotides are TGTGCCAGCAGCTTGAATTTTAGGGACAGGGGCTACGAGCAGTACTTC. This translates into CASSLNFRDRGYEQYF.

This clonotype was seen many times. J is TRBJ1-6 and V is TRBV5-4; perhaps TRBD1 as D (6 bases). The CDR3 sequence is 14 residues long. V was clipped by 3 bases and J by 6 bases, with 10 bases between them. Germline lookup yields CDR1 SGHNT and CDR2 YYREEE (reference sequence). CDR3 residues: CASSSTGTNSPLHF. In DNA form, the CDR3 reads TGTGCCAGCAGCTCCACAGGGACTAATTCACCCCTCCACTTT. Full variable domain (rest looked up from reference TRBV5-4 and TRBJ1-6): ETGVTQSPTHLIKTRGQQVTLRCSSQSGHNTVSWYQQALGQGPQFIFQYYREEENGRGNFPPRFSGLQFPNYSSELNVNALELDDSALYLCASSSTGTNSPLHFGNGTRLTVT.

In this sample, this clonotype turned up once. This may be a read error, as it is one base from a much larger clone. This chain connects TRBV10-3 to TRBJ2-5; D may match TRBD1 or TRBD2 (5 bases each). The CDR3 spans 15 residues. Germline values: CDR1 ENHRY, CDR2 SYGVKD. The CDR3 region has the DNA TGTGCCATCAGTGAGTCAGGGGCGATGAGGGAGACCCATTACTTC. Its translation is CAISESGAMRETHYF.

Within the sample, this clonotype is medium-sized. The gene calls are TRBV5-5 and TRBJ1-3, with D unclear. Deletions cut 0 bases from V and 0 bases from J, with 10 bases between. CDR1 is SGHKS and CDR2 is YYEKEE in the germline V gene (reference sequence). The CDR3 loop spans 16 amino acids. The CDR3 DNA sequence: TGTGCCAGCAGCTTGGGGTTTCGGGTCTCTGGAAACACCATATATTTT. This gives the protein CASSLGFRVSGNTIYF. Filled out from reference TRBV5-5 and TRBJ1-3, the complete variable domain reads DAGVTQSPTHLIKTRGQQVTLRCSPISGHKSVSWYQQVLGQGPQFIFQYYEKEERGRGNFPDRFSARQFPNYSSELNVNALLLGDSALYLCASSLGFRVSGNTIYFGEGSWLTVV.

This clonotype rates as medium-sized. This chain uses TRBV20-1 with TRBJ1-5; 7 bases are a match to TRBD1. Germline CDR1 DFQATT, CDR2 SNEGSKA (reference sequence). CDR3 size: 13 residues. Trimming removed 3 bases from V and 1 base from J; junction bases left unmatched: 0. CDR3 nucleotides: TGCAGTGCTAGGGACAGGAGCAATCAGCCCCAGCATTTT. Its protein is CSARDRSNQPQHF.

This clonotype came up many times. V is TRBV27 and J is TRBJ2-1; TRBD2 agrees at 11 bases. Looked up from germline, CDR1 is MNHEY and CDR2 is SMNVEV (reference sequence). The CDR3 covers 15 residues. V was pared by 3 bases and J by 8 bases, with 6 bases of the junction left unmatched. The CDR3 region is CASSFMLAGGYEQFF. CDR3 coding DNA: TGTGCCAGCAGTTTTATGCTAGCGGGAGGCTATGAGCAGTTCTTC.

Regarding this clonotype: This could be a read error, since a much larger clone is one nucleotide away. The V gene is TRBV18, the J gene TRBJ2-3, with TRBD2 matching over 8 bases. CDR3 length: 15 residues. Germline V gene sequence: CDR1 KGHSH, CDR2 LQKENI. This CDR3 is CDSSPTSGGTDTQYF. The CDR3 coding sequence is TGTGACAGCTCACCTACTAGCGGTGGCACAGATACGCAGTATTTT.

On this clonotype: A much larger clone differs by one base, so this may be a read error. J is TRBJ1-3 and V is TRBV5-1; 7 nucleotides match TRBD1. Germline lookup yields CDR1 SGHRS and CDR2 YFSETQ. The CDR3 has 16 residues. V lost 6 bases and J lost 0; bases outside the gene matches: 9. Here the CDR3 DNA reads TGCGCCAGCATCGCACAGGGGCTTTACTCTGGAAACACCATATATTTT. Encoded protein: CASIAQGLYSGNTIYF.

This chain links TRBV28 with TRBJ2-3, with a weak D call TRBD2 (6 bases). CDR3 length: 13 residues. In germline, CDR1 is MDHEN, CDR2 SYDVKM. The V and J ends lost 5 bases and 11 bases respectively, with 17 bases between them. CDR3 nucleotide sequence: TGTGCCAGCAGTCGGAGGGGAATGGGGAAGCAGTATTTT. It codes for CASSRRGMGKQYF.

As for this clonotype: This may be a read error: a much more frequent sequence differs by one nucleotide. This chain joins TRBV9 and TRBJ2-5; perhaps TRBD1 as D (9 bases). CDR1 and CDR2 (germline): SGDLS, YYNGEE. The CDR3 totals 15 residues. In DNA form, the CDR3 reads TGTGCCAGAAGCGGGGGACAGGGTTCGCGTGAGACCCAGTACTTC. It encodes CARSGGQGSRETQYF.

Comment on this clonotype: A much larger clone lies a single base off, so this may be a read error. The rearrangement joins TRBV4-1 to TRBJ1-1; D might be TRBD1 (5 bases). This CDR3 is 14 amino acids long. V lost 3 bases and J lost 3, with 11 bases in between. Germline V gene sequence: CDR1 MGHRA, CDR2 YSYEKL. In DNA, the CDR3 is TGCGCCAGCAGCCATCTCCGGGGGGACACTGAAGCTTTCTTT. Its protein product is CASSHLRGDTEAFF.

This clonotype is medium-sized (0.01 to 0.1%) in the sample. J is TRBJ2-7 and V is TRBV5-1, with D possibly TRBD1 on 6 matching bases. The CDR3 is 14 residues long. Deletions cut 4 bases from V and 1 base from J, with 12 bases between. Germline V gene sequence: CDR1 SGHRS, CDR2 YFSETQ. The CDR3 here is CASSHTDSSYEQYF. The DNA for the CDR3 is TGCGCCAGCAGCCATACGGACAGTTCCTACGAGCAGTACTTC.

Within the sample, this clonotype is medium-sized. The chain has TRBV10-1 and TRBJ2-7; D may match TRBD1 or TRBD2 (5 bases each). CDR1 is WNHNN and CDR2 is SYGVQD in the germline V gene (reference sequence). Trimming cost V 0 bases and J 6 bases, with 12 bases left between them. The CDR3 length is 14 residues. DNA of the CDR3: TGCGCCAGCAGTGAGTCCGGGACGGAGGCCGAGCAGTACTTC. The encoded protein is CASSESGTEAEQYF.

This clonotype is deemed medium-sized (0.01 to 0.1%). This chain joins TRBV12-3 or TRBV12-4 and TRBJ2-1, with D possibly TRBD1 on 6 matching bases. This CDR3 comprises 13 residues. The germline V and J ends were trimmed by 3 bases and 4 bases, with 7 bases remaining between them. The CDR3 loop is CASSFDRYNEQFF. In nucleotides, the CDR3 is TGTGCCAGCAGTTTCGACAGGTACAATGAGCAGTTCTTC.

By sample fraction, this clonotype is medium-sized. The V call is TRBV2, the J call TRBJ2-3; 13 nucleotides agree with TRBD2. The CDR3 runs 17 residues. Unmatched junction bases numbered 5, after V lost 2 bases and J lost 3 bases. CDR1 and CDR2 (germline): SNHLY, FYNNEI. The CDR3 DNA follows: TGTGCCAGCAGTGAATCCACTAGCGGGAGGGGTACAGATACGCAGTATTTT. The encoded protein is CASSESTSGRGTDTQYF.

This clonotype was seen a few times. This chain uses TRBV7-2 with TRBJ2-4, with TRBD2 identical over 11 bases. Germline loops: CDR1 SGHTA, CDR2 FQGNSA. This CDR3 has 16 amino acids. V lost 5 bases and J lost 7; bases outside the gene matches: 10. The CDR3 sequence is CASSLPTSGSRNIQYF. For the CDR3, the DNA is TGTGCCAGCAGCCTACCCACTAGCGGGAGTAGGAACATTCAGTACTTC. Complete variable domain (other parts from reference TRBV7-2 and TRBJ2-4): GAGVSQSPSNKVTEKGKDVELRCDPISGHTALYWYRQSLGQGLEFLIYFQGNSAPDKSGLPSDRFSAERTGGSVSTLTIQRTQQEDSAVYLCASSLPTSGSRNIQYFGAGTRLSVL.

By share, this clonotype counts as medium-sized. CDR3 sequence (DNA): TGCAGTGCTCGGACAGGGCCGAATCAGCCCCAGCATTTT. Its translation is CSARTGPNQPQHF. This chain uses TRBV20-1 with TRBJ1-5; 8 nucleotides agree with TRBD1. Germline-derived CDR1 and CDR2 are DFQATT and SNEGSKA (reference sequence). With V trimmed by 5 bases and J by 4 bases, 4 bases remained unmatched. CDR3 length: 13 amino acids.